What follows are 5 T cell receptor beta chains derived from one specimen sequenced in a study of CD8 T cells in ankylosing spondylitis. Overall study results and limits: A motif in TCR beta, a set of fewer than ten highly homologous variants, appeared characteristic of ankylosing spondylitis blood.

For these TCRs, the target antigens are not known. In TCRdb, the 5' RACE reads were re-called with MiXCR into one record per CDR3 protein. The sample includes about 220,000 distinct CDR3 sequences, around 6.6% of them seen just once. Material: blood, either unsorted or a sorted T cell fraction (not recorded which). The receptor source for this set is a male donor with ankylosing spondylitis.

The V and J genes are TRBV6-2 or TRBV6-3 and TRBJ2-5, with D unresolved. Trimming left V 7 bases short and J 7 bases short, with 7 bases between. Germline V lookup: CDR1 MNHEY, CDR2 SVGEGT. The CDR3 length is 10 residues. CDR3 nucleotide sequence: TGTGCCAGCAAAATGGGGACCCAGTACTTC. Encoded protein: CASKMGTQYF.

This clonotype has ten or more counts. The DNA for the CDR3 is TGTGCCAGCAGGGAGGCAGGGGCGATCGACGAGCAGTACTTC. This sequence encodes CASREAGAIDEQYF. J is TRBJ2-7 and V is TRBV7-9; a weak D match, TRBD1 (6 bases). The germline V gene has CDR1 SEHNR and CDR2 FQNEAQ (reference sequence). The ends were cut back, 6 bases at V and 5 bases at J, with 17 bases in the middle. This CDR3 comprises 14 residues.

This clonotype was found a few times. This chain uses TRBV18 with TRBJ2-3, with D hard to call. This CDR3 contains 17 residues. The V gene lost 3 bases and the J gene lost 0 bases, with 16 bases spanning the gap. In germline, CDR1 is KGHSH, CDR2 LQKENI. The CDR3 loop is CASSPRGRHLSTDTQYF. Here the CDR3 DNA reads TGTGCCAGCTCACCCCGAGGCAGACACCTTAGCACAGATACGCAGTATTTT. Drawing the rest from reference TRBV18 and TRBJ2-3, the complete variable domain is NAGVMQNPRHLVRRRGQEARLRCSPMKGHSHVYWYRQLPEEGLKFMVYLQKENIIDESGMPKERFSAEFPKEGPSILRIQQVVRGDSAAYFCASSPRGRHLSTDTQYFGPGTRLTVL.

This clonotype was seen at least ten times. The V call is TRBV7-8, the J call TRBJ1-1; 7 positions match TRBD1. Germline CDR1 SGHVS, CDR2 FQNEAQ. Unmatched junction bases numbered 15, after V lost 4 bases and J lost 1 base. The length of the CDR3 is 18 residues. The CDR3 reads CASSSSGTEPGRNTEAFF. The CDR3 region has the DNA TGTGCCAGCAGCTCGTCCGGGACAGAGCCCGGAAGGAACACTGAAGCTTTCTTT.

This clonotype was found many times. The J gene is TRBJ1-2, the V gene TRBV28; TRBD1 aligns across 8 bases. Germline V gene lookup returns CDR1 MDHEN and CDR2 SYDVKM. V gave up 4 bases and J gave up 3 bases; unmatched junction bases: 10. This CDR3 comprises 16 residues. CDR3 sequence reads: CASSSRAGGMDYGYTF. The CDR3 coding sequence is TGTGCCAGCAGTTCGCGGGCAGGGGGCATGGACTATGGCTACACCTTC.